A single sample is the source of the 7 T cell receptor beta chains below, sequenced in a study of T cell repertoires in cytomegalovirus infection. TCRdb re-called the reads with MiXCR, one entry per CDR3 protein. The sample consists of 130,000 or so distinct CDR3 sequences, about 6% of them appearing once. Sequencing was performed on PBMCs. The source is a human donor in good health (CMV status not recorded). Some clones in this sample may be carry-over from other donors' samples.

This clonotype was found many times. The V call is TRBV7-2, the J call TRBJ1-1; possibly TRBD1 for D (5 bases). This CDR3 is built from 13 residues. Germline loops: CDR1 SGHTA, CDR2 FQGNSA. V shed 5 bases and J shed 3 bases, with 10 bases lying between them. The CDR3 here is CASSNARDTEAFF. CDR3 bases: TGTGCCAGCAGCAACGCCAGGGACACTGAAGCTTTCTTT.

This clonotype was counted at least ten times. V gene TRBV12-3 or TRBV12-4 combines with J gene TRBJ1-5; D uncertain. V gave up 2 bases and J gave up 5 bases, with 10 bases separating them. This CDR3 comprises 14 residues. DNA of the CDR3: TGTGCCAGCAGTTTATCAGGCCGCTATCAGCCCCAGCATTTT. This codes for CASSLSGRYQPQHF.

Ten or more counts support this clonotype. The chain combines TRBV7-2 with TRBJ2-5; weak D call: TRBD2 (5 bases). Trimming took off 3 bases at V and 13 bases at J, with 12 bases between the two ends. Germline V gene lookup returns CDR1 SGHTA and CDR2 FQGNSA. The CDR3 has 11 amino acids. This CDR3 reads CASSLAGPGYF. The CDR3 DNA sequence: TGTGCCAGCAGCTTGGCGGGCCCGGGGTACTTC.

The CDR3 reads CASSSGRQVFGGELFF. CDR3 nucleotides: TGTGCCAGCAGCTCGGGGCGACAGGTCTTTGGCGGGGAGCTGTTTTTT. This rearrangement joins TRBV2 to TRBJ2-2, with a possible D match to TRBD1 (6 bases). The germline V gene encodes CDR1 SNHLY and CDR2 FYNNEI. V was clipped by 6 bases and J by 7 bases, with 21 bases between them. CDR3 length equals 16 residues.

This sequence joins TRBV10-3 and TRBJ1-4, with 8 bases that match TRBD1. CDR1 and CDR2 from the germline V gene are ENHRY and SYGVKD. Trimming cost V 9 bases and J 3 bases; bases outside gene matches: 3. The CDR3 spans 13 residues. CDR3 sequence (DNA): TGTGCCATATCGACAGGGGCTAATGAAAAACTGTTTTTT. It translates to CAISTGANEKLFF.

This clonotype was observed at least ten times. The chain joins TRBV7-2 to TRBJ2-2; no definite D call. Trimming removed 5 bases from V and 8 bases from J, with 12 bases in between. This CDR3 is 13 amino acids long. CDR1 and CDR2 (germline): SGHTA, FQGNSA. CDR3 region: CASSLRPVGELFF. DNA of the CDR3: TGTGCCAGCAGCCTGAGGCCCGTGGGGGAGCTGTTTTTT.

The genes are TRBV7-2 and TRBJ1-5, with D maybe TRBD1 (6 bases). Per the germline V gene, CDR1 is SGHTA and CDR2 is FQGNSA. The CDR3 loop spans 17 amino acids. V shed 3 bases and J shed 9 bases, with 24 bases lying between them. The CDR3 reads CASSLRSGPGGGPPQHF. CDR3 bases: TGTGCCAGCAGCTTGAGGTCAGGGCCCGGGGGGGGGCCGCCCCAGCATTTT.